A single sample is the source of the 13 T cell receptor beta chains below, sequenced in a study of cytomegalovirus exposure and HLA in healthy donors. 13 Jbeta primers and 60 Vbeta primers were used for the PCR. Assay: immunoSEQ multiplex PCR; the TCRdb copy retains only in-frame clones and omits some. The data contain some 140,000 clones, approximately 80% of them seen just once; the ten biggest clones take up approximately 2%. Sequenced: PBMCs. The receptor source for this set is a man younger than 45 in good health and CMV-seronegative.

The chain links TRBV7-3 to TRBJ2-1, with 12 nucleotides matching TRBD2. The CDR3 runs to 15 residues. V gave up 5 bases and J gave up 8 bases; unmatched junction bases: 7. CDR1 is SGHTA, CDR2 FQGTGA, per germline. The CDR3 protein is CASSLTSGSLYEQFF. The CDR3 DNA follows: TGTGCCAGCAGCCTGACTAGCGGGAGCCTCTATGAGCAGTTCTTC.

The chain carries TRBV11-2 and TRBJ2-2, with unresolved D. The CDR3 consists of 13 residues. With 4 bases removed from V and 8 bases from J, the gap between germline ends came to 11 bases. CDR1 SGHAT and CDR2 FQNNGV come from the germline V gene. CDR3 in amino acids: CASSSLLEGELFF. The CDR3 coding sequence is TGTGCCAGCAGCTCCCTGTTGGAGGGGGAGCTGTTTTTT.

Remarks on this clone: Its ends do not fully match the called genes, so a read error is possible. This chain connects TRBV2 to TRBJ2-7, with 9 nucleotides matching TRBD1. The CDR3 has 15 amino acids. Germline assignment: CDR1 SNHLY and CDR2 FYNNEI. The CDR3 DNA follows: TGTGCCATCAGTTTACCCGGGACAGGGTCCTACGAGCAGTACTTC. Translation: CAISLPGTGSYEQYF. The complete variable domain, with remaining parts taken from reference TRBV2 and TRBJ2-7, reads EPEVTQTPSHQVTQMGQEVILRCVPISNHLYFYWYRQILGQKVEFLVSFYNNEISEKSEIFDDQFSVERPDGSNFTLKIRSTKLEDSAMYFCAISLPGTGSYEQYFGPGTRLTVT.

The chain employs TRBV28 and TRBJ2-1, with TRBD1 identical over 10 bases. CDR1 and CDR2 from the germline V gene are MDHEN and SYDVKM. V lost 2 bases, J lost 2 bases, and 0 bases stayed unmatched. The CDR3 sequence is 15 residues long. Written as DNA, the CDR3 is TGTGCCAGCAGTTTAGACAGGGGGCCCTACAATGAGCAGTTCTTC. Its translation is CASSLDRGPYNEQFF.

This sequence joins TRBV27 and TRBJ1-6; D is perhaps TRBD1 (5 bases). V dropped 5 bases and J dropped 3 bases, with 14 bases sitting between them. CDR3 length: 16 amino acids. Germline V lookup: CDR1 MNHEY, CDR2 SMNVEV (reference sequence). CDR3 loop: CASSAETDSYNSPLHF. The CDR3 bases are TGTGCCAGCAGTGCCGAGACAGACAGCTATAATTCACCCCTCCACTTT.

The chain joins TRBV2 to TRBJ1-1; D is perhaps TRBD1 (6 bases). Looked up from germline, CDR1 is SNHLY and CDR2 is FYNNEI. The CDR3 is 15 amino acids. Trimming removed 3 bases from V and 5 bases from J, with 16 bases in between. For the CDR3, the DNA is TGTGCCAGCAGTGACAGGGGCCCCTGGGGAACTGAAGCTTTCTTT. Encoded protein: CASSDRGPWGTEAFF.

This chain uses TRBV5-1 with TRBJ2-1; TRBD2 matches at 9 bases. From germline, CDR1 is SGHRS and CDR2 YFSETQ. CDR3 length: 16 amino acids. V was pared by 3 bases and J by 0 bases, with 4 bases of the junction left unmatched. Here the CDR3 reads CASSWGSGSSYNEQFF. CDR3 DNA: TGCGCCAGCAGCTGGGGTAGCGGGAGCTCCTACAATGAGCAGTTCTTC.

The chain recombines TRBV27 with TRBJ2-3; D call uncertain. The CDR3 spans 14 residues. V was trimmed by 6 bases and J by 3 bases, leaving 13 bases between them. Germline V lookup: CDR1 MNHEY, CDR2 SMNVEV (reference sequence). CDR3 bases: TGTGCCAGCAGCCCTTTCGTTCGGACAGATACGCAGTATTTT. Its translation: CASSPFVRTDTQYF.

The rearrangement uses TRBV7-8 and TRBJ2-3; D unresolved. The V gene lost 5 bases and the J gene lost 1 base, with 7 bases spanning the gap. The CDR3 totals 13 residues. The germline V gene encodes CDR1 SGHVS and CDR2 FQNEAQ. The CDR3 sequence is CASSERGTDTQYF. In nucleotides, the CDR3 is TGTGCCAGCAGCGAAAGAGGCACAGATACGCAGTATTTT.

The chain has TRBV6-1 and TRBJ2-3; maybe TRBD2 (6 bases). The V and J ends lost 2 bases and 8 bases respectively, with 11 bases between them. Per germline, CDR1 MNHNS and CDR2 SASEGT. The CDR3 totals 13 residues. This CDR3 is CASSEPAGATQYF. CDR3 coding DNA: TGTGCCAGCAGTGAACCAGCGGGTGCTACGCAGTATTTT.

The chain combines TRBV19 with TRBJ1-5; 7 bases map to TRBD1. Trimming at V came to 7 bases and at J to 3 bases, leaving 3 bases not matched to a gene. CDR1 and CDR2 from the germline V gene are LNHDA and SQIVND (reference sequence). The CDR3 extends over 13 amino acids. CDR3 DNA sequence: TGTGCCAGTAAACAGGGGCTCAATCAGCCCCAGCATTTT. Its translation is CASKQGLNQPQHF.

The CDR3 DNA reads as TGTGCCAGCAGGGTAAATAGCGGGGGCACAGATACGCAGTATTTT. It translates to CASRVNSGGTDTQYF. The chain employs TRBV11-2 and TRBJ2-3, with 8 bases identical to TRBD2. V lost 6 bases, J lost 1 base, and 6 bases stayed unmatched. The CDR3 consists of 15 residues. Germline V CDR1 and CDR2: SGHAT, FQNNGV.

The chain joins TRBV13 to TRBJ2-5; TRBD2 agrees at 10 bases. The J call is in doubt because the DNA end fits TRBJ2-7 better. Germline V gene sequence: CDR1 PRHDT, CDR2 FYEKMQ (reference sequence). The CDR3 is 17 residues long. This chain's CDR3 is CASSLAVLGTSAYEQYF. In DNA, the CDR3 is TGTGCCAGCAGCTTAGCGGTTCTGGGGACTAGCGCCTACGAGCAGTACTTC.